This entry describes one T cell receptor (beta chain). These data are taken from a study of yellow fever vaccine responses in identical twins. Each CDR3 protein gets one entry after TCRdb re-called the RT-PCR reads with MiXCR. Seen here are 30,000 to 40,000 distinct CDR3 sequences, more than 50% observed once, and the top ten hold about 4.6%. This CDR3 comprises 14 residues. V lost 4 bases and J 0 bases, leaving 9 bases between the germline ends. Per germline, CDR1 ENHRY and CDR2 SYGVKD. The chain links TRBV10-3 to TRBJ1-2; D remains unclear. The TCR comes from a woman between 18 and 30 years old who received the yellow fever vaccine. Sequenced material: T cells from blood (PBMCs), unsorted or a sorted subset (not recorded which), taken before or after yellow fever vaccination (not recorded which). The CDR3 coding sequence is TGTGCCATCAGTGGGGCTGATGCTAACTATGGCTACACCTTC. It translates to CAISGADANYGYTF.